The present T cell receptor beta chain was sequenced within a study of blood T cell repertoires in COVID-19. For the study at large: There were acute and convalescent COVID-19 samples, and they came from the United States, Italy and Spain. PBMCs, B-cell-depleted T cells, or T cells provided the cDNA or gDNA that made up the material.

Enrolment of Seattle patients took place during active infection, and they were followed longitudinally. In the study's own analysis: Estimates of nucleated cell counts were drawn from the amplification of reference gene primers. Assay: immunoSEQ multiplex PCR; the TCRdb copy retains only in-frame clones and omits some. That table gives V, J and clone size, and the DNA gave D and trimming. The sample lists about 260,000 clones; 91% were seen once. Germline trimming cut 3 bases from V and 0 bases from J; bases unmatched to any gene: 6. Germline V CDR1 and CDR2: SGHRS, YFSETQ. The length of the CDR3 is 19 residues.

V gene TRBV5-1 combines with J gene TRBJ2-1, with 16 bases aligning to TRBD2. The sequence was collected from a person aged 18-30 years with COVID-19, enrolled during active disease. The sample consisted of peripheral blood. DNA of the CDR3: TGCGCCAGCAGCTCTGGGACTAGCGGGAGGGCATTCTCCTACAATGAGCAGTTCTTC. It specifies CASSSGTSGRAFSYNEQFF.